The clone carrying this T cell receptor beta chain was detected only once. Its antigen is not identified. The data were obtained in a study of shared clonotypes between healthy human individuals. TCRdb keeps only in-frame clones here, not all; method: immunoSEQ multiplex PCR. The sample lists more than 450,000 clones, less than 85% occurring once. Broader study findings: Blood was the only sampled material, and tissue repertoires likely differ.

The CDR3 has 19 amino acids. The sequenced sample consisted of PBMCs. The chain uses TRBV12-2 and TRBJ2-1; no DNA check was done on the table's D call, TRBD2. TRBV12-2 is noted as a pseudogene. The receptor comes from a woman between 35 and 50 years old in good health. Some clones in this sample may be carry-over from other donors' samples. The CDR3 coding sequence is TGTGCAAGTCGCTTAGCGCATGGGCCTAGCGGGAGAATCTACAATGAGCAGTTCTTC. Protein sequence: CASRLAHGPSGRIYNEQFF.